These 26 T cell receptor beta chains were all obtained from the same sample, sequenced in a study of T cells after yellow fever vaccination. TCRdb reprocessed the 5' RACE reads via MiXCR and lists one record per CDR3 protein. The sample consists of roughly 400,000 distinct CDR3 sequences, 15% to 20% of them appearing once. Sequenced material: PBMCs, taken before the yellow fever booster vaccination. These receptors were collected from a man between 18 and 35 years old who received the YFV17D yellow fever vaccine.

The chain carries TRBV25-1 and TRBJ2-6, with D perhaps TRBD1 or TRBD2 (5 bases each). V lost 7 bases to trimming and J lost 4 bases, with 14 bases between them. The CDR3 sequence is 15 residues long. CDR1 is MGHDK and CDR2 is SYGVNS in the germline V gene. DNA of the CDR3: TGTGCCAGCACCCCGGGGCTCGGGGGGGCCAACGTCCTGACTTTC. It is translated as CASTPGLGGANVLTF.

This clonotype was found a few times. This chain uses TRBV6-2 or TRBV6-3 with TRBJ2-7; 8 bases fit TRBD1. Per the germline V gene, CDR1 is MNHEY and CDR2 is SVGEGT. The junction had 2 bases not matched to a gene; V was cut back by 4 bases and J by 3 bases. The CDR3 length is 13 residues. The chain's CDR3 is CASSWTGHYEQYV. The CDR3 DNA sequence: TGTGCCAGCAGTTGGACAGGGCACTACGAGCAGTACGTC.

The chain is built from TRBV6-5 and TRBJ2-2; a possible D gene is TRBD1 (5 bases). The V end was cut by 2 bases, the J end by 9 bases, with 10 bases between. The CDR3 is 13 residues long. Germline-derived CDR1 and CDR2 are MNHEY and SVGAGI. CDR3 bases: TGTGCCAGCAGTTACCTGCAGGGCAGGGAGCTGTTTTTT. Translation gives CASSYLQGRELFF.

This clonotype showed up many times. The chain employs TRBV12-3 or TRBV12-4 and TRBJ2-5, with D uncertain. This CDR3 has 14 residues. Trimming took 1 base from V and 5 from J, leaving 11 bases between them. The CDR3 DNA sequence: TGTGCCAGCAGTTTAGTTGATCTCAGGGAGACCCAGTACTTC. It codes for CASSLVDLRETQYF.

This clonotype has more than one count but fewer than ten. The V and J genes are TRBV18 and TRBJ1-1; possibly TRBD1 for D (5 bases). CDR1 and CDR2 (germline): KGHSH, LQKENI. V was clipped by 3 bases and J by 5 bases, with 10 bases between them. The length of the CDR3 is 13 residues. The CDR3 spells CASSPFSGTEAFF. The CDR3 DNA is TGTGCCAGCTCACCTTTTTCAGGGACTGAAGCTTTCTTT.

This chain connects TRBV4-1 to TRBJ2-3; D may match TRBD1 or TRBD2 (5 bases each). The CDR3 covers 15 residues. Germline-derived CDR1 and CDR2 are MGHRA and YSYEKL. V was cut by 0 bases and J by 3 bases, with 10 bases left in between. CDR3 loop: CASSQDGTGTDTQYF. The CDR3 nucleotides are TGCGCCAGCAGCCAAGATGGGACGGGGACAGATACGCAGTATTTT.

This chain joins TRBV7-2 and TRBJ1-5; unclear D gene. This CDR3 spans 12 amino acids. V lost 3 bases and J lost 9, with 9 bases in between. Germline V gene lookup returns CDR1 SGHTA and CDR2 FQGNSA. The CDR3 DNA sequence: TGTGCCAGCAGCTTCCTATCTATGCCCCAGCATTTT. Protein product: CASSFLSMPQHF.

This chain links TRBV6-5 with TRBJ1-2; D possibly corresponds to TRBD1 (6 bases). The V end lost 7 bases, the J end lost 1 base, and 13 bases lay between the germline ends. CDR3 length equals 14 residues. Per germline, CDR1 MNHEY and CDR2 SVGAGI. Here the CDR3 reads CASTPGGNNYGYTF. CDR3 nucleotide sequence: TGTGCCAGCACCCCGGGGGGCAATAACTATGGCTACACCTTC.

V is TRBV5-1 and J is TRBJ2-1; 8 nucleotides agree with TRBD2. J lost 0 bases, V lost 2 bases, and 7 bases had no gene match. Germline lookup yields CDR1 SGHRS and CDR2 YFSETQ. The CDR3 length is 17 residues. The CDR3 reads CASSFLAGLSSYNEQFF. As DNA, the CDR3 is TGCGCCAGCAGCTTTTTAGCGGGGTTGAGCTCCTACAATGAGCAGTTCTTC.

The V gene is TRBV12-3 or TRBV12-4, the J gene TRBJ1-2; D not certain. The CDR3 runs 13 residues. Deletions cut 6 bases from V and 2 bases from J, with 10 bases between. CDR3 DNA sequence: TGTGCCAGCAGCCCTATGGGGAACTATGGCTACACCTTC. Protein: CASSPMGNYGYTF.

The table lists this clonotype with a few counts. The chain has TRBV12-3 or TRBV12-4 and TRBJ2-1; 8 nucleotides align to TRBD2. Losses at the gene ends were 4 bases for V and 6 bases for J; bases not matched to a gene: 5. The CDR3 is 14 residues long. CDR3 protein: CASSSSGGANEQFF. Here the CDR3 DNA reads TGTGCCAGCAGTTCATCCGGGGGGGCCAATGAGCAGTTCTTC.

This clonotype was observed a handful of times. The chain is built from TRBV7-8 and TRBJ1-1; D is uncertain. The germline V gene encodes CDR1 SGHVS and CDR2 FQNEAQ. There are 14 residues in the CDR3. V lost 5 bases and J lost 7, with 17 bases in between. CDR3 nucleotide sequence: TGTGCCAGCAGCCCTCTCCGGGTAGTTAATGAAGCTTTCTTT. It codes for CASSPLRVVNEAFF.

The chain recombines TRBV5-1 with TRBJ2-7; TRBD1 agrees at 9 bases. The V gene end was trimmed by 2 bases and the J gene end by 7 bases; junction bases not matched to a gene: 7. This CDR3 comprises 14 residues. Germline V gives CDR1 SGHRS, CDR2 YFSETQ. DNA of the CDR3: TGCGCCAGCAGCTTTTCGGGACAGGGTTGGGAGCAGTACTTC. It yields the protein CASSFSGQGWEQYF.

Ten or more counts support this clonotype. The gene calls are TRBV14 and TRBJ2-1; a weak D match, TRBD2 (6 bases). Trimming took 4 bases from V and 6 from J, leaving 10 bases between them. The CDR3 extends over 13 amino acids. Germline V gene sequence: CDR1 SGHDN, CDR2 FVKESK. The DNA for the CDR3 is TGTGCCAGCAGCCTTAGCGGTCCCAATGAGCAGTTCTTC. This encodes CASSLSGPNEQFF.

Only a few counts were recorded for this clonotype. This sequence joins TRBV3-1 and TRBJ2-5, with no clear D. Germline V CDR1 and CDR2: LGHDT, YNNKEL (reference sequence). CDR3 size: 12 residues. Trimming pared 0 bases from V and 9 bases from J, leaving 8 bases between. The CDR3 bases are TGTGCCAGCAGCCAAGATACAAGAGCCCAGTACTTC. Residues: CASSQDTRAQYF.

CDR3 bases: TGCAGTGCTGTTACGCGAGGTCAGGGGGGCTCCTACAATGAGCAGTTCTTC. Encoded protein: CSAVTRGQGGSYNEQFF. J is TRBJ2-1 and V is TRBV20-1, with D perhaps matching TRBD1 (7 bases). The V end was cut by 5 bases, the J end by 0 bases, with 20 bases between. Germline CDR1 reads DFQATT; CDR2 reads SNEGSKA (reference sequence). The CDR3 totals 17 residues.

This clonotype was seen more than once but under ten times. The CDR3 DNA reads as TGCAGTGCTCAGGACCCAAGCACAGATACGCAGTATTTT. Translation gives CSAQDPSTDTQYF. The rearrangement joins TRBV20-1 to TRBJ2-3; D ambiguous. The ends were cut back, 5 bases at V and 0 bases at J, with 9 bases in the middle. This CDR3 is 13 amino acids long. In germline, CDR1 is DFQATT, CDR2 SNEGSKA (reference sequence).

The chain's CDR3 is CASSFLVYGYTF. The CDR3 DNA sequence: TGTGCCAGCAGTTTTCTCGTCTATGGCTACACCTTC. The V gene is TRBV6-1, the J gene TRBJ1-2; D unclear. The CDR3 runs 12 residues. V lost 5 bases, J lost 4 bases, and 8 bases lay in between. Germline V gene sequence: CDR1 MNHNS, CDR2 SASEGT.

There are many counts of this clonotype. V is TRBV11-2 and J is TRBJ2-1; D is ambiguous. V shed 1 base and J shed 5 bases, with 6 bases lying between them. CDR1 SGHAT and CDR2 FQNNGV come from the germline V gene. The CDR3 loop spans 13 amino acids. The CDR3 coding sequence is TGTGCCAGCAGCTTAGTTGCTAACAATGAGCAGTTCTTC. Translating it yields CASSLVANNEQFF.

The chain is built from TRBV2 and TRBJ2-2; a weak D match, TRBD2 (6 bases). This CDR3 is 14 amino acids long. Trimming took off 6 bases at V and 5 bases at J, with 13 bases between the two ends. From germline, CDR1 is SNHLY and CDR2 FYNNEI. In DNA form, the CDR3 reads TGTGCCAGCAGCCCTAATGGGGGGACCGGGGAGCTGTTTTTT. The encoded protein is CASSPNGGTGELFF. Complete variable domain (other parts from reference TRBV2 and TRBJ2-2): EPEVTQTPSHQVTQMGQEVILRCVPISNHLYFYWYRQILGQKVEFLVSFYNNEISEKSEIFDDQFSVERPDGSNFTLKIRSTKLEDSAMYFCASSPNGGTGELFFGEGSRLTVL.

This clonotype occurred a few times. CDR3 region: CASSLQDSAPGEQFF. The CDR3 DNA is TGTGCCAGCAGTTTACAGGACTCGGCCCCCGGTGAGCAGTTCTTC. The rearrangement links TRBV12-3 or TRBV12-4 to TRBJ2-1, with TRBD2 as a possible D gene (5 bases). This CDR3 has 15 residues. Trimming shortened V by 2 bases and J by 9 bases, and 17 bases separated the two germline ends.

This clonotype was recorded a few times. The V gene is TRBV7-9, the J gene TRBJ2-1; TRBD1 matches 7 bases. Germline V gives CDR1 SEHNR, CDR2 FQNEAQ (reference sequence). This CDR3 is built from 17 residues. V was clipped by 5 bases and J by 6 bases; unmatched bases: 16. CDR3 region: CASSELRDSFGVNEQFF. The CDR3 DNA reads TGTGCCAGCAGCGAACTCCGGGACAGCTTTGGGGTCAATGAGCAGTTCTTC.

This clonotype was detected only a few times. J is TRBJ2-7 and V is TRBV5-1; 10 bases fit TRBD1. The germline gives CDR1 SGHRS, CDR2 YFSETQ. This CDR3 spans 17 amino acids. The trim removed 5 bases at V and 3 bases at J, leaving 14 bases unmatched. CDR3 sequence reads: CASRRDPGTGENYEQYF. The CDR3 nucleotides read TGCGCCAGCAGGCGCGATCCAGGGACAGGGGAAAACTACGAGCAGTACTTC.

There are a few counts of this clonotype. V usage is TRBV10-3 and J usage is TRBJ2-5; 10 positions agree with TRBD2. V lost 3 bases, J lost 3 bases, and 4 bases stayed unmatched. The CDR3 is 15 residues long. Germline V CDR1 and CDR2: ENHRY, SYGVKD. The CDR3 DNA sequence: TGTGCCATCAGTGACCCACTAGCGGGGAAAGAGACCCAGTACTTC. Translated, it gives CAISDPLAGKETQYF.

The rearrangement joins TRBV28 to TRBJ2-5; TRBD2 might be the D (5 bases). CDR1 is MDHEN, CDR2 SYDVKM, per germline. V was shortened by 9 bases and J by 2 bases, with 16 bases between the two germline ends. This CDR3 has 14 residues. The CDR3 here is CASREGVQQETQYF. Written as DNA, the CDR3 is TGTGCCAGTCGCGAGGGTGTACAGCAAGAGACCCAGTACTTC.

The chain combines TRBV29-1 with TRBJ1-2; 8 bases line up with TRBD1. Germline CDR1 is SQVTM and CDR2 is ANQGSEA. The J segment lost 2 bases and the V segment lost 1 base, leaving 3 bases of the junction unmatched. This CDR3 spans 14 amino acids. The CDR3 nucleotides read TGCAGCGTTGAAGGGACAGGGCAGAACTATGGCTACACCTTC. Its translation: CSVEGTGQNYGYTF.